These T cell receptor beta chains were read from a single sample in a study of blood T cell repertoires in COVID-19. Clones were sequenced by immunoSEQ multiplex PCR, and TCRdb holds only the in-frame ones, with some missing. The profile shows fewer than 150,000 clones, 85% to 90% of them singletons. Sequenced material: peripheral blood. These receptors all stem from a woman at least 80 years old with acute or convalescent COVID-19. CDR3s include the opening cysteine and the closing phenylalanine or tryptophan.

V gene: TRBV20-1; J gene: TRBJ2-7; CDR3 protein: CSAIDLLGGGPPYEQYF
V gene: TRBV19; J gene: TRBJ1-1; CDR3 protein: CASSSVGGRGAEAFF
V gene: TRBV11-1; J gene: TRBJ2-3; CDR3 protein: CASSPLGTDTQYF
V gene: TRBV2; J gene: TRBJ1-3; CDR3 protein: CASSPIGSGNTIYF
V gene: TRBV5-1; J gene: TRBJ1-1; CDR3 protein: CASSIQSGLNTEAFF
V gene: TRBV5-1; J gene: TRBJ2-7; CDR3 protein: CASSWTGGSYEQYF
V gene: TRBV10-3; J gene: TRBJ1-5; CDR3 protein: CAISQGAGQPQHF
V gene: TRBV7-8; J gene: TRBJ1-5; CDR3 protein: CASSRTGSLHQHF
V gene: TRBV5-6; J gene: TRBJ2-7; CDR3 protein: CASSPRTGGNEQYF
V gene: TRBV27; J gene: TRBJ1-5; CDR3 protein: CASSLGGYGNQPQHF
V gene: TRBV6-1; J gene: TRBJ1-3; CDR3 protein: CASSAFSGTGVSGNTIYF
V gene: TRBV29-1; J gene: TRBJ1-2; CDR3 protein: CSVAGIRAYGYTF
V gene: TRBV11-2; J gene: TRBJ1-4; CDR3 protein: CASSLQQLNEKLFF
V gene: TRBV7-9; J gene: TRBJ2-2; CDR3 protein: CASSLASRATGELFF
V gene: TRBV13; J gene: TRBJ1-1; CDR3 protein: CASSFFQGTLNTEAFF
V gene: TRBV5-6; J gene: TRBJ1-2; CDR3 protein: CASSSTATTGTGGNYGYTF
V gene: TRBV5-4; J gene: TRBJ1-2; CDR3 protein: CASSPTAGQYYGYTF
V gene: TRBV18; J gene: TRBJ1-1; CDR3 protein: CASSREGAGDTEAFF
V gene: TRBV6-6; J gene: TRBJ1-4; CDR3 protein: CASSPGEKLFF
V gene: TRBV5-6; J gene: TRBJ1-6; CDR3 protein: CASSQGQSNSPLHF
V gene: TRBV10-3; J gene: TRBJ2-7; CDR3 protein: CAISLTGGNEQYF
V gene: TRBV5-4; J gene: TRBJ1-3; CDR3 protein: CASSLQGLEGNTIYF
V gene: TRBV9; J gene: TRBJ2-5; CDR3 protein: CASSATGDWETQYF
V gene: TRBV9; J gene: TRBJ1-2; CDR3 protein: CASSVNPTGGTHGYTF
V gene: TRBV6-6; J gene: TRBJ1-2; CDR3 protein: CASSRPGTGEDGYTF
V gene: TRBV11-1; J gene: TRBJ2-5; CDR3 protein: CASSLRWSQETQYF